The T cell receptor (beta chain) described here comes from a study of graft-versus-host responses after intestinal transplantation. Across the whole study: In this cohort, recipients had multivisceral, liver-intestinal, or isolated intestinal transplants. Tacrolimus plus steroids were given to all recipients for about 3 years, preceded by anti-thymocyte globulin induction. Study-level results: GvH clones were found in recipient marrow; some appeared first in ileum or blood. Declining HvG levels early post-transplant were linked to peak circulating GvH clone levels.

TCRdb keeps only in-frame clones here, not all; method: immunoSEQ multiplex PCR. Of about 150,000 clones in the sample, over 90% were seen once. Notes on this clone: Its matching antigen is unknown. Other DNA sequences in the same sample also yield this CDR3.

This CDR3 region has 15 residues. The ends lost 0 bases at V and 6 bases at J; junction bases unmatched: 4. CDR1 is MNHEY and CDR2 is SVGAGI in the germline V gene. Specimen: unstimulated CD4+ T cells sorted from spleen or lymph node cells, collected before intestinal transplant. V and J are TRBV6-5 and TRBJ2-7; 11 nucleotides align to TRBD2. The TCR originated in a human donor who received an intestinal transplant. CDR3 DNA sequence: TGTGCCAGCAGTTACTCAACTAGCGGGAGAGGCGAGCAGTACTTC. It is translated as CASSYSTSGRGEQYF.